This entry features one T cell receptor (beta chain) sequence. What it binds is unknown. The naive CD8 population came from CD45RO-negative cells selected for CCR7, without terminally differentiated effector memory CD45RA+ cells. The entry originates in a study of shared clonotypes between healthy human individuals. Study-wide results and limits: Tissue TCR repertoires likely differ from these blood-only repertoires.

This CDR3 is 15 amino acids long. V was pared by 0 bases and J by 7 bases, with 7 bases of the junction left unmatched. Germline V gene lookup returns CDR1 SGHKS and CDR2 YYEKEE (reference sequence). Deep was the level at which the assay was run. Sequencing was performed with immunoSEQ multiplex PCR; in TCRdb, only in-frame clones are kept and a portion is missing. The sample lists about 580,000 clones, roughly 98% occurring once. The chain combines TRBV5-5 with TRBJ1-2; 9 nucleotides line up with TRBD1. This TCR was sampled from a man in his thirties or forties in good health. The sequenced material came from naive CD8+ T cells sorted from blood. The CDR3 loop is CASSLAWDRAPGYTF. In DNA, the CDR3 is TGTGCCAGCAGCTTGGCCTGGGACAGGGCTCCTGGCTACACCTTC. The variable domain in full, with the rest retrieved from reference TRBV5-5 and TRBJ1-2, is DAGVTQSPTHLIKTRGQQVTLRCSPISGHKSVSWYQQVLGQGPQFIFQYYEKEERGRGNFPDRFSARQFPNYSSELNVNALLLGDSALYLCASSLAWDRAPGYTFGSGTRLTVV.